This entry describes one T cell receptor beta chain. The target antigen is unknown. The data were taken from a study of shared clonotypes between healthy human individuals. Overall study: The study enrolled two women and three men aged 18 to 49. Per donor, CD8 memory used one plate, CD8 naive used two, CD4 memory used three and CD4 naive used three. General observations from the study: The study found roughly 5.3% of naive CD4 clonotypes shared across a handful of donors.

The protocol was immunoSEQ multiplex PCR, while the TCRdb copy is restricted to in-frame clones and leaves out a portion. The repertoire has millions of clones, roughly 92% of them found once; the top ten carry about 0.13%. The sequencing input was naive CD4+ T cells sorted from blood. The subset was: CD45RA+ positively selected. The sequence derives from a man between 18 and 29 years old in good health.

CDR3 loop: CASSSGQGGNEQYF. CDR3 in DNA: TGCGCCAGCAGCTCAGGACAAGGGGGCAACGAGCAGTACTTC. The chain links TRBV5-1 to TRBJ2-7, with 7 bases identical to TRBD1. The junction had 8 bases not matched to a gene; V was cut back by 3 bases and J by 5 bases. The CDR3 is 14 residues long. Germline lookup yields CDR1 SGHRS and CDR2 YFSETQ. The whole variable domain, remainder taken from reference TRBV5-1 and TRBJ2-7, is KAGVTQTPRYLIKTRGQQVTLSCSPISGHRSVSWYQQTPGQGLQFLFEYFSETQRNKGNFPGRFSGRQFSNSRSEMNVSTLELGDSALYLCASSSGQGGNEQYFGPGTRLTVT.